The present TCR beta chain was sequenced within a study of identical twins. V dropped 4 bases and J dropped 2 bases, with 12 bases sitting between them. Germline V CDR1 and CDR2: SQVTM, ANQGSEA. CDR3 length equals 14 residues. Donors uniformly comprised healthy Caucasians. TCRdb analysed the 5' RACE reads with MiXCR anew, one entry per CDR3 protein. The sample shows some 730,000 distinct CDR3 sequences, about 20% of them seen only once. This same sample was also part of a study on T cells expressing NK-cell markers.

Sequencing was performed on PBMCs. This chain uses TRBV29-1 with TRBJ1-5; D remains unclear. The source is a woman aged 18-30 years in good health. CDR3 DNA: TGCAGCGTTGGTGCCGGATCGGGCAATCAGCCCCAGCATTTT. Residues: CSVGAGSGNQPQHF.